The 5 T cell receptor beta chains listed next were all sequenced from one sample in a study of T cell changes during pregnancy in multiple sclerosis. Profiling relied on immunoSEQ multiplex PCR, and the TCRdb table lists in-frame clones only, not all of them. The table records over 85,000 clones, 80% to 95% of them present only once. This sample comprised peripheral blood, obtained in the first trimester of pregnancy. The receptors originated from a female donor in good health, enrolled as a control in a pregnancy study.

The V call is TRBV7-9, the J call TRBJ2-4, with D unclear. The germline V gene has CDR1 SEHNR and CDR2 FQNEAQ (reference sequence). The CDR3 is 17 amino acids. Trimming took off 5 bases at V and 0 bases at J, with 17 bases between the two ends. The chain's CDR3 is CASSLSSTGVAKNIQYF. The CDR3 bases are TGTGCCAGCAGCCTCTCCTCGACTGGTGTAGCCAAAAACATTCAGTACTTC.

The chain carries TRBV7-3 and TRBJ2-5, with 13 bases matching TRBD2. Germline values: CDR1 SGHTA, CDR2 FQGTGA. The CDR3 extends over 17 amino acids. The J segment lost 5 bases and the V segment lost 0 bases, leaving 6 bases of the junction unmatched. CDR3 DNA sequence: TGTGCCAGCAGCTTAACGAGGGGACTAGCGGGGAGTGAGACCCAGTACTTC. Amino acid sequence: CASSLTRGLAGSETQYF.

The J gene is TRBJ2-7, the V gene TRBV2; D perhaps matches TRBD1 (5 bases). The V end was cut by 7 bases, the J end by 2 bases, with 12 bases between. The CDR3 consists of 13 residues. CDR1 is SNHLY, CDR2 FYNNEI, per germline. The CDR3, as DNA: TGTGCCAGCAATGGGCAGGGTGCCTACGAGCAGTACTTC. Translating gives CASNGQGAYEQYF. The whole variable domain, remainder taken from reference TRBV2 and TRBJ2-7, is EPEVTQTPSHQVTQMGQEVILRCVPISNHLYFYWYRQILGQKVEFLVSFYNNEISEKSEIFDDQFSVERPDGSNFTLKIRSTKLEDSAMYFCASNGQGAYEQYFGPGTRLTVT.

The CDR3 DNA follows: TGTGCCAGCAGTCTCCAGGGGAACTATGGCTACACCTTC. Translation gives CASSLQGNYGYTF. The V gene is TRBV6-5, the J gene TRBJ1-2; perhaps TRBD1 as D (6 bases). Per germline, CDR1 MNHEY and CDR2 SVGAGI. This CDR3 comprises 13 residues. Trimming removed 5 bases at V and 2 bases at J, with 9 bases between.

This clone was detected a few times. The genes are TRBV28 and TRBJ1-5, with D maybe TRBD1 (5 bases). V shed 2 bases and J shed 6 bases, with 11 bases lying between them. CDR1 is MDHEN and CDR2 is SYDVKM in the germline V gene. The CDR3 consists of 14 residues. Written as DNA, the CDR3 is TGTGCCAGCAGTTTAAGACAGTCTCGTCAGCCCCAGCATTTT. Amino acids: CASSLRQSRQPQHF.